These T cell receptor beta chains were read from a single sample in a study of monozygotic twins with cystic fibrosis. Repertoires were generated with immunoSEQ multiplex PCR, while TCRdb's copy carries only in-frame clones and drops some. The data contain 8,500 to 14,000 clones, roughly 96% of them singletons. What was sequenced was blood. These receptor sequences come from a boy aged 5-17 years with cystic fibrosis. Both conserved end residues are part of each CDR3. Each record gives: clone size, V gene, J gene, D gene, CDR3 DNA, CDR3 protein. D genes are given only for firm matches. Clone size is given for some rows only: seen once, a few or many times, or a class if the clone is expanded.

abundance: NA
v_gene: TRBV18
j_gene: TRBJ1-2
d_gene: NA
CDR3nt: TGTGCCAGCTCACCACAGGGGCAGGCCCCCCCTAACTATGGCTACACCTTC
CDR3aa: CASSPQGQAPPNYGYTF

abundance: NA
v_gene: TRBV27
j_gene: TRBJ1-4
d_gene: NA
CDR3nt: TGTGCCAGCAGTGCCTCCGGTAACACTAATGAAAAACTGTTTTTT
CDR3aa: CASSASGNTNEKLFF

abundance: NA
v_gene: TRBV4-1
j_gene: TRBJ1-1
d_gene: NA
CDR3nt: TGCGCCAGCAGCCAAGGGAGTCCCCTACTGAACACTGAAGCTTTCTTT
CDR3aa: CASSQGSPLLNTEAFF

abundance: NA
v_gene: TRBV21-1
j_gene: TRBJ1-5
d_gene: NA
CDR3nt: TGTGCCAGCAACCCCCTGGGGCAGGTTAATCAGCCCCAGCATTTT
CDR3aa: CASNPLGQVNQPQHF

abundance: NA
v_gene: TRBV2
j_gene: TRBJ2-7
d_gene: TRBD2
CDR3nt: TGTGCCAGCGGGCCGAAACTAGCGGGAGCCACCTACGAGCAGTACTTC
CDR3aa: CASGPKLAGATYEQYF

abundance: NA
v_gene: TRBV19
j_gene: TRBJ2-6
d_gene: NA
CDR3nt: TGTGCCAGTAGTATTATGGGGGACGGCTCTGGGGCCAACGTCCTGACTTTC
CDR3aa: CASSIMGDGSGANVLTF

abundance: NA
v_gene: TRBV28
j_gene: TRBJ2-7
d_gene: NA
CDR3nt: TGTGCCAGCAGTTTCCGGGCAGCGTCGGCCTACGAGCAGTACTTC
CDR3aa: CASSFRAASAYEQYF

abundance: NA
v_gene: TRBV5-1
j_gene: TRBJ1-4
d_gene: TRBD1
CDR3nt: TGCGCCAGCAGCTTGGATAGCCTGGACAGGGTTAATGAAAAACTGTTTTTT
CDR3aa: CASSLDSLDRVNEKLFF

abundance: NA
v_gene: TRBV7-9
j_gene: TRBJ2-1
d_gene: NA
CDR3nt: TGTGCCAGCAGCCGAGACGGGGACAATGAGCAGTTCTTC
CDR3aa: CASSRDGDNEQFF

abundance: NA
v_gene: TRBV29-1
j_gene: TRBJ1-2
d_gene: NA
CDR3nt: TGCAGCGTTTACCAGGATCTTACGAACTATGGCTACACCTTC
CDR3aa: CSVYQDLTNYGYTF

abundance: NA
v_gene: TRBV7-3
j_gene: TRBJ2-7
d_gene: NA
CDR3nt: TGTGCCAGCAGCTTTTATCCGGGACCGAACTACGAGCAGTACTTC
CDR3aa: CASSFYPGPNYEQYF

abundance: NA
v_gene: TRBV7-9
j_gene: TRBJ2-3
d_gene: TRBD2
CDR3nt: TGTGCCAGCAGCTTGCCCGGGGGGTTGAACACAGATACGCAGTATTTT
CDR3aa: CASSLPGGLNTDTQYF

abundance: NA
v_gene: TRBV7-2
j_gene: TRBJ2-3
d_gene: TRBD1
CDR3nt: TGTGCCAGCACCCCTGACAGGGGGCCCGATACGCAGTATTTT
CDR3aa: CASTPDRGPDTQYF

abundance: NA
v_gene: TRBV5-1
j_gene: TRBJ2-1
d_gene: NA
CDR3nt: TGCGCCAGCAGCTTGGCCTATCTCCGGGGGCCTTACAATGAGCAGTTCTTC
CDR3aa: CASSLAYLRGPYNEQFF

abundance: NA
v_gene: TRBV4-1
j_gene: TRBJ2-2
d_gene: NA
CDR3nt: TGCGCCAGCAGCCAAGAATCGGTCGAGTCGGGGAACACCGGGGAGCTGTTTTTT
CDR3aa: CASSQESVESGNTGELFF

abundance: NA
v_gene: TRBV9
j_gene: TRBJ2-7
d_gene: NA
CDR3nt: TGTGCCAGCAGCCGAGGTAGTTCCTACGAGCAGTACTTC
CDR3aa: CASSRGSSYEQYF

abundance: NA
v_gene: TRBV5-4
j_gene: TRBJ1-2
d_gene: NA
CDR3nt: TGTGCCAGCAGCGACGATAACTATGGCTACACCTTC
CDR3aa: CASSDDNYGYTF

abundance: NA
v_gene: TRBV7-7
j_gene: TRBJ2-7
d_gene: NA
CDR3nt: TGTGCTAGCAGCTTAGAACAGGGTAGTTCCTACGAGCAGTACTTC
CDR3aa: CASSLEQGSSYEQYF

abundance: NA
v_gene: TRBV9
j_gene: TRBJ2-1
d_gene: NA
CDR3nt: TGTGCCAGCAGCGTAGAAGCACGGGGATACTACAATGAGCAGTTCTTC
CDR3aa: CASSVEARGYYNEQFF

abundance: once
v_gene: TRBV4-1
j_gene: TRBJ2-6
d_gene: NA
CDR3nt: TGCGCCAGCAGCCAAGATAGGGACTCTAGGGCCAACGTCCTGACTTTC
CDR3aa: CASSQDRDSRANVLTF